This TCR beta chain was identified during a study of T cell responses to AZD1222 COVID-19 vaccine (dated by TCRdb to the early 2020s). With regard to the full study: TCR sequencing was performed for roughly 250 trial participants, of whom 200 to 220 were given two doses of AZD1222 and approximately 25 were given two doses of MenACWY control vaccine. Trial participants were enrolled by age into subgroups of 18-55, 56-69 and 70-plus years, and about 150, 27 and 61 TCR-sequenced participants, respectively, were included in these subgroups. Beyond this particular receptor, the publication reports: Only 5 to 7 AZD1222 recipients were SARS-CoV-2 seropositive at baseline, limiting conclusions about previously exposed vaccinees. The 56-69-year group was small, and its depth increase did not reach significance, likely because of low power. The vaccine-associated CD4 TCRs covered the entire spike protein, and the dominant responses fell in regions 160-218 and 743-854. Because no day 14 peak-response samples were available, the repertoires could be characterized only after the peak T cell response. Participants were mostly white British and included more females than males, and it was suggested by the authors that clonal diversity may have been underestimated. A significant rise in spike-specific TCR breadth and depth was observed after two AZD1222 doses relative to day 0 and relative to MenACWY recipients. Epitopes outside the regions mutated in the B.1.351 and B.1.1.7 variants were reportedly recognized by nearly half of the unique spike-specific TCRs.

As regards this clone: It lacks a known antigen. Per-base quality was not reported, and no clone a single base away is much larger than it.

The CDR3 regions of human TCRbeta chains were analyzed by immunosequencing. The paper's data handling went like this. TCRs in the repertoires were compared against a reference library of SARS-CoV-2-specific TCRs that had been generated with the MIRA antigen-specificity platform. Breadth meant the fraction of unique TCRs that were SARS-CoV-2-associated, whereas depth meant the fraction of total T cells that were SARS-CoV-2-associated. Using the MIRA data, every spike-specific TCR was mapped to the spike region that the TCR reacted to and assigned to either a CD4 or a CD8 class. Log10-transformed breadth and depth values were compared by one-way ANOVA with Sidak's multiple comparisons tests. The table comes from immuneACCESS by way of TCRdb, which keeps in-frame sequences with V and J called. Part of the clones is missing from these tables; in studies checked, under half for an unresolved V gene and the rest for unknown reasons. That table supplies the V and J calls and clone size; D and trimming were determined from the DNA. The sample table holds roughly 270,000 clones, of which 90% to 95% were seen once. 0.55% of the sample is in the top ten clones.

CDR3 length: 18 amino acids, cysteine to phenylalanine. Only the CDR3 DNA stays, 54 bases, in frame from base 1. According to the study, the label for this sample's time point signals: about 28 days (+/-7) after the second vaccine dose. AZD1222 recipients whose second dose came at about 4 weeks and those whose second dose came at about 12 weeks were combined into one group, since spike-specific TCR depth and breadth did not differ between the two schedules. Samples from vaccinated people were obtained from the UK trials COV001 and COV002, which included a single-blind randomized controlled phase 2/3 trial of AZD1222 (ChAdOx1 nCoV-19) in healthy adults. For TCRbeta chain sequencing, PBMC samples from trial participants were taken at day 0 and at day 28 after the second dose.

Sequenced material: peripheral blood, taken 28 days after the second AZD1222 dose. The chain uses TRBV12-2 and TRBJ2-5; TRBD1 reflects the table's D call only, with no check against the DNA. TRBV12-2 is a pseudogene segment. This receptor was taken from an adult who received the AZD1222 COVID-19 vaccine. In nucleotide form, the sequence is TGTGCAAGTCGCCCCCAGGGCCAGGGAACCCCTAACCAAGAGACCCAGTACTTC. Protein translation: CASRPQGQGTPNQETQYF.